This entry lists 20 T cell receptor beta chains sequenced from one sample in a study of blood T cell repertoires in COVID-19. Clones were read by immunoSEQ multiplex PCR, and TCRdb kept only the in-frame ones, dropping some. The data show a few hundred thousand clones, roughly 85% seen once. Material: peripheral blood. These receptors were collected from a human donor in a cohort sampled during active COVID-19.

This chain links TRBV3-1 (or the pseudogene TRBV3-2) with TRBJ1-2; D uncertain. The V end lost 6 bases, the J end lost 7 bases, and 21 bases lay between the germline ends. The germline gives CDR1 LGHDT, CDR2 YNNKEL (reference sequence). This CDR3 has 15 amino acids. This CDR3 is CASSRVDGGFGGYTF. CDR3 DNA: TGTGCCAGCAGTCGCGTAGATGGAGGGTTTGGTGGCTACACCTTC.

The rearrangement links TRBV19 to TRBJ1-2; perhaps TRBD1 as D (6 bases). The CDR3 has 13 residues. Germline V CDR1 and CDR2: LNHDA, SQIVND (reference sequence). Trimming removed 10 bases from V and 8 bases from J, with 20 bases in between. The CDR3 bases are TGTGCCACCATTCAGGGGCGCGGGGGAGGCTACACCTTC. Translated: CATIQGRGGGYTF.

The J gene is TRBJ2-3, the V gene TRBV11-2; possibly TRBD1 for D (6 bases). The length of the CDR3 is 13 residues. V was clipped by 3 bases and J by 5 bases, with 9 bases between them. The germline V gene has CDR1 SGHAT and CDR2 FQNNGV. The CDR3 DNA is TGTGCCAGCAGCTTTAGGGGGTTAGATACGCAGTATTTT. This encodes CASSFRGLDTQYF.

The rearrangement links TRBV4-1 to TRBJ2-7, with 10 bases matching TRBD1. Germline V CDR1 and CDR2: MGHRA, YSYEKL. The V gene end was trimmed by 2 bases and the J gene end by 2 bases; junction bases not matched to a gene: 6. CDR3 size: 16 residues. CDR3 sequence reads: CASSQLPGQGPYEQYF. The DNA of the CDR3 is TGCGCCAGCAGCCAATTGCCGGGACAGGGGCCCTACGAGCAGTACTTC.

This chain connects TRBV25-1 to TRBJ1-4; TRBD1 might be the D (5 bases). CDR3 size: 15 residues. Germline assignment: CDR1 MGHDK and CDR2 SYGVNS. V gave up 4 bases and J gave up 4 bases, with 13 bases separating them. CDR3 DNA sequence: TGTGCCAGCAGTGCCAGGGTTTCTCTTAATGAAAAACTGTTTTTT. Translating gives CASSARVSLNEKLFF.

This rearrangement joins TRBV7-8 to TRBJ1-5; 9 nucleotides agree with TRBD1. The trim removed 2 bases at V and 7 bases at J, leaving 6 bases unmatched. The CDR3 length is 15 residues. Germline values: CDR1 SGHVS, CDR2 FQNEAQ. CDR3 in amino acids: CASSLPGQGKQPQHF. CDR3 coding DNA: TGTGCCAGCAGCTTACCGGGACAGGGTAAACAGCCCCAGCATTTT.

This clone has just a few counts. The chain uses TRBV20-1 and TRBJ2-7, with 9 positions matching TRBD2. Germline V gives CDR1 DFQATT, CDR2 SNEGSKA (reference sequence). The J segment lost 1 base and the V segment lost 3 bases, leaving 7 bases of the junction unmatched. This CDR3 spans 15 amino acids. CDR3 DNA: TGCAGTGCTAGTGGGGCTAGCGGGGATTCCTACGAGCAGTACTTC. Protein sequence: CSASGASGDSYEQYF.

The chain is built from TRBV2 and TRBJ1-5; D gene unclear. With 7 bases removed from V and 6 bases from J, the gap between germline ends came to 13 bases. This CDR3 has 13 residues. Germline CDR1 and CDR2: SNHLY and FYNNEI. The CDR3 DNA follows: TGTGCCAGCACCTTGACAAGTAGTCAGCCCCAGCATTTT. Translation gives CASTLTSSQPQHF.

The genes are TRBV11-1 and TRBJ1-5; D perhaps matches TRBD1 (5 bases). This CDR3 region has 15 residues. Germline values: CDR1 SGHAT, CDR2 FQDESV (reference sequence). V was pared by 5 bases and J by 1 base, with 12 bases between. In nucleotides, the CDR3 is TGTGCCAGCAGCAACGACAGTTACAGCAATCAGCCCCAGCATTTT. Translating gives CASSNDSYSNQPQHF.

The chain couples TRBV7-3 to TRBJ2-6; a weak D match, TRBD2 (5 bases). Germline V gene data show CDR1 as SGHTA and CDR2 as FQGTGA. V was pared by 1 base and J by 2 bases, with 12 bases between. This CDR3 is built from 17 residues. The CDR3 DNA reads as TGTGCCAGCAGCTTAATCTCCGGAGGTACTGGGGCCAACGTCCTGACTTTC. Translating it yields CASSLISGGTGANVLTF.

This chain uses TRBV2 with TRBJ1-5; 8 nucleotides agree with TRBD1. In germline, CDR1 is SNHLY, CDR2 FYNNEI. After removal of 6 bases from V and 2 bases from J, the junction contained 6 bases not matched to a gene. The CDR3 length is 15 residues. CDR3 amino acids: CASREPGGGNQPQHF. CDR3 DNA: TGTGCCAGCAGAGAACCAGGGGGCGGCAATCAGCCCCAGCATTTT.

The rearrangement links TRBV29-1 to TRBJ2-3; TRBD2 matches at 8 bases. Germline CDR1 is SQVTM and CDR2 is ANQGSEA. J was trimmed by 6 bases and V by 4 bases; bases with no gene match: 3. The CDR3 extends over 12 amino acids. The CDR3 DNA reads TGCAGCGTTGGGGTAGCGGGGGATACGCAGTATTTT. It specifies CSVGVAGDTQYF.

This clone was observed once. The J gene is TRBJ2-7, the V gene TRBV28; possibly TRBD1 for D (6 bases). Between the trimmed V and J ends, which lost 2 bases and 5 bases, there was a span of 16 bases. The CDR3 runs to 15 residues. Germline assignment: CDR1 MDHEN and CDR2 SYDVKM. The CDR3: CASSLNVAGDHEQYF. The CDR3 DNA follows: TGTGCCAGCAGTTTAAACGTGGCAGGGGATCACGAGCAGTACTTC.

The J gene is TRBJ2-7, the V gene TRBV18, with D possibly TRBD2 on 6 matching bases. CDR1 and CDR2 (germline): KGHSH, LQKENI. Trimming shortened V by 3 bases and J by 1 base, and 7 bases separated the two germline ends. This CDR3 has 13 residues. CDR3 coding DNA: TGTGCCAGCTCACCCGGGGGATCCTACGAGCAGTACTTC. This codes for CASSPGGSYEQYF. Based on the CDR3 plus reference TRBV18 and TRBJ2-7, the full variable domain is NAGVMQNPRHLVRRRGQEARLRCSPMKGHSHVYWYRQLPEEGLKFMVYLQKENIIDESGMPKERFSAEFPKEGPSILRIQQVVRGDSAAYFCASSPGGSYEQYFGPGTRLTVT.

J is TRBJ1-2 and V is TRBV2; the match to TRBD1 covers 9 bases. The CDR3 is 14 amino acids. V dropped 9 bases and J dropped 7; count of bases not matched to a gene: 12. Germline CDR1 and CDR2: SNHLY and FYNNEI. CDR3 region: CARNRDRVISGYTF. Written as DNA, the CDR3 is TGTGCCAGAAATCGGGACAGGGTGATTAGTGGCTACACCTTC.

The J gene is TRBJ1-6, the V gene TRBV9; unclear D gene. The CDR3 is 13 residues long. Trimming took 2 bases from V and 5 from J, leaving 5 bases between them. Per germline, CDR1 SGDLS and CDR2 YYNGEE. The CDR3, as DNA: TGTGCCAGCAGCGTCTACGATAATTCACCCCTCCACTTT. This codes for CASSVYDNSPLHF.

This clone has a count of ten or more. This chain links TRBV11-2 with TRBJ1-2; a weak D match, TRBD1 (6 bases). V was trimmed by 1 base and J by 0 bases, leaving 9 bases between them. In germline, CDR1 is SGHAT, CDR2 FQNNGV. The CDR3 consists of 15 residues. Written as DNA, the CDR3 is TGTGCCAGCAGCTTAGGGACAGATACTAACTATGGCTACACCTTC. Translated: CASSLGTDTNYGYTF.

The chain combines TRBV9 with TRBJ2-1; tentative D call: TRBD1 (6 bases). CDR3 length: 17 amino acids. Trimming left V 0 bases short and J 2 bases short, with 15 bases between. Germline CDR1 SGDLS, CDR2 YYNGEE. The CDR3 coding sequence is TGTGCCAGCAGCGTAGACTGGAGAGGGGGACCCTACAATGAGCAGTTCTTC. Amino acid sequence: CASSVDWRGGPYNEQFF.

This chain links TRBV5-1 with TRBJ2-7, with a tentative D call TRBD1 (8 bases). The germline CDR1 and CDR2 sequences are SGHRS and YFSETQ. V was shortened by 6 bases and J by 7 bases, with 23 bases between the two germline ends. This CDR3 is 15 amino acids long. The CDR3 DNA follows: TGCGCCAGCACTTTGGGGGGGACAGGTCTTAGGGAGCAGTACTTC. Translating gives CASTLGGTGLREQYF.

This clone has just one count. The V call is TRBV10-3, the J call TRBJ2-7, with a tentative D call TRBD1 (5 bases). From germline, CDR1 is ENHRY and CDR2 SYGVKD. The ends were cut back, 7 bases at V and 6 bases at J, with 22 bases in the middle. The CDR3 extends over 15 amino acids. CDR3 coding DNA: TGTGCCATCACTTCCCACGTAAGAGACAGTTCCGAGCAGTACTTC. Its translation is CAITSHVRDSSEQYF.